This TCR beta chain was retrieved from a study of OX40 agonist ivuxolimab in advanced cancers. At the level of the whole study: The costimulatory receptor OX40 (CD134) was targeted by ivuxolimab, a fully human IgG2 agonistic monoclonal antibody. The paper reports the monotherapy dose-escalation portion (N of about 56 patients) of the phase I ivuxolimab trial. Of the roughly 52 dose-escalation patients, hepatocellular carcinoma was present in some 19, melanoma in around 15, renal cell carcinoma in 9 and head and neck cancer in 9. The point of sequencing TCRbeta in the periphery was to test whether ivuxolimab changed TCR sequence diversity and drove clonal T-cell expansion. Intravenous ivuxolimab was administered to patients every 2 weeks at six dose levels: 0.01, 0.1, 0.3, 1.5, 3 and 10 mg/kg. In the dose-escalation cohort, more than 75% of patients were male, and the mean age was roughly 60 years, with a range of roughly 23 to 85. Patients were allowed to have had prior anti-PD-1, anti-PD-L1 or anti-CTLA-4 therapy, and approximately 40% of the dose-escalation patients had been treated with checkpoint inhibitors. Three dose-escalation patients achieved partial responses, one with hepatocellular carcinoma and two with cutaneous melanoma. General conclusions and limits of the study: The antigen specificity of the peripheral T cells that underwent clonal expansion was not determined. Partial responders in the 0.1-3.0 mg/kg groups had among the lowest normalized peripheral clonal expansion, especially among CD8+ T cells. Low levels of normalized T-cell clonal expansion were also seen in some nonresponding patients. On average, CD8+ T cells showed more expanded clones than CD4+ T cells after ivuxolimab. Clonal expansion of both CD4+ and CD8+ blood T cells was observed from baseline to week 6 at doses 0.1 to 3.0 mg/kg.

CDR1 and CDR2, looked up from the germline V gene, are SGHRS and YFSETQ. The V end loses 0 bases and the J end loses 3 bases, and a stretch of 7 bases separates them. From cysteine to phenylalanine, the CDR3 is 14 amino acids long. Solely the CDR3 DNA is kept, with 42 bases framed from the first base. In regard to this clone: Its antigen target is currently unknown. Base qualities are not provided; no much larger clone lies one nucleotide away. Other DNA sequences within the sample encode an identical CDR3.

To sequence the TCRbeta CDR3 region, genomic DNA was isolated from the sorted cells. The immunoSEQ Assay was used to sequence the TCRbeta CDR3 regions. TCRdb re-hosts the immuneACCESS table, in-frame sequences only. Its copies lack some clones; in the studies checked, an unresolved V gene accounts for under half of them, and the cause for the rest is not known. The sample profile shows tens of thousands of clones; around 90% of them were found once. 2% to 2.5% of the sample lies in the top ten. Patients with a history of autoimmune disease or receiving systemic immunosuppression were excluded from the trial. Peripheral blood for TCR sequencing was collected from all dose cohorts at baseline, on cycle 4 day 1, and on cycle 7 day 1. The samples were taken from a phase I, first-in-human, multicenter, open-label dose-escalation trial of ivuxolimab. Adults with locally advanced or metastatic melanoma, renal cell, hepatocellular, or head and neck squamous cell carcinoma were enrolled in the trial. Before TCR sequencing, CD4+ T cells and CD8+ T cells were sorted from peripheral blood as separate populations.

Sequences were derived from CD4+ or CD8+ T cells sorted from blood, sampled in a trial of the OX40 agonist ivuxolimab. The sequence links TRBV5-1 to TRBJ1-3; the D gene is possibly TRBD1, with 5 bases matching. The receptor was isolated from an adult with an advanced solid tumor such as melanoma, head and neck, liver or kidney cancer. The CDR3 has the sequence CASSLAGYGNTIYF. The bases read TGCGCCAGCAGCTTGGCAGGGTATGGAAACACCATATATTTT.